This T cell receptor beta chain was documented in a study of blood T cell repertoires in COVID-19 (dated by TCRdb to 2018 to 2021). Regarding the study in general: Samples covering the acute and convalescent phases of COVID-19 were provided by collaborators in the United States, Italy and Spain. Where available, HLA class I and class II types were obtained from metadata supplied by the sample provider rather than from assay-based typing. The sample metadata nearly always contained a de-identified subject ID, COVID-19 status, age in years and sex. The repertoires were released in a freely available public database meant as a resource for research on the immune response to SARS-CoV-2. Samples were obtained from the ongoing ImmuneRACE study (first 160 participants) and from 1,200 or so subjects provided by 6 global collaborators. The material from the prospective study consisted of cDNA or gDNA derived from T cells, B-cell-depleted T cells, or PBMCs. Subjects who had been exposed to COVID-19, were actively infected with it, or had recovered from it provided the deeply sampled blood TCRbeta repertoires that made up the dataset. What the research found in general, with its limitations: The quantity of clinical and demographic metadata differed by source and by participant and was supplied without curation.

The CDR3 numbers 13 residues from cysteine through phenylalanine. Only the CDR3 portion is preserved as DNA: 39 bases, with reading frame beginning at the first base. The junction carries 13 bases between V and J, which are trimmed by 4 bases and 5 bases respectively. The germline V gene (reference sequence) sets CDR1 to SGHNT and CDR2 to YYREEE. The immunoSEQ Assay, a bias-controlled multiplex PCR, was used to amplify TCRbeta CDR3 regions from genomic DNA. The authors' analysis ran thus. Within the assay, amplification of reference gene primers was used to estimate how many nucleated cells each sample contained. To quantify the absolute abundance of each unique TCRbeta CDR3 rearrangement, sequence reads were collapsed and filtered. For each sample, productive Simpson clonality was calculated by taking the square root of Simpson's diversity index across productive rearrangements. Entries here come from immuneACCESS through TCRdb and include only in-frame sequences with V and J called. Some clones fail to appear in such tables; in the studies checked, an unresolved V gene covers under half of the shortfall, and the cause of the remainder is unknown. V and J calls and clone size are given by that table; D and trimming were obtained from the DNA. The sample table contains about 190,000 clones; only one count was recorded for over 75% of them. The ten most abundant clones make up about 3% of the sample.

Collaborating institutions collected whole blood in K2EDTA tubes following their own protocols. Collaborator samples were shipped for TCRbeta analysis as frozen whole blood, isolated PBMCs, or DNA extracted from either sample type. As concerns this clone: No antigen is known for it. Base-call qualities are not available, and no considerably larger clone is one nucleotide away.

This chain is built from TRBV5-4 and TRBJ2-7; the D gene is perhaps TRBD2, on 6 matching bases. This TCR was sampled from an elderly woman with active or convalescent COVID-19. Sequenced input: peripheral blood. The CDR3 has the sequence CASSRGTNDEQYF. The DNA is TGTGCCAGCAGCCGGGGGACGAATGACGAGCAGTACTTC.